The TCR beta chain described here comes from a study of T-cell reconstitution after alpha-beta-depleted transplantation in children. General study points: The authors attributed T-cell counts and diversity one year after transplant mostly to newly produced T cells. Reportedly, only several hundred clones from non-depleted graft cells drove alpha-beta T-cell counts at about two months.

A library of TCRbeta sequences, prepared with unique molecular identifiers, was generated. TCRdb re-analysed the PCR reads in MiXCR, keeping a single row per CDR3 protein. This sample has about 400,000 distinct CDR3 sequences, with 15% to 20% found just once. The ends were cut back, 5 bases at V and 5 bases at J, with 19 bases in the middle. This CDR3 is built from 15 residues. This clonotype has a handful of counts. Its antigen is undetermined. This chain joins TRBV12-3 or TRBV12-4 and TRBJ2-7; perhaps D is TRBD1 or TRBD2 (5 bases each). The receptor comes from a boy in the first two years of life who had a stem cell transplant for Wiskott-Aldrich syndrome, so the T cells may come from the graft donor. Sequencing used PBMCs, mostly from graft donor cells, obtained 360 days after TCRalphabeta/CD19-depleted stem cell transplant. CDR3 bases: TGTGCCAGCAGTCCGCGCCCGGGACGAGCCCACGAGCAGTACTTC. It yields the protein CASSPRPGRAHEQYF.